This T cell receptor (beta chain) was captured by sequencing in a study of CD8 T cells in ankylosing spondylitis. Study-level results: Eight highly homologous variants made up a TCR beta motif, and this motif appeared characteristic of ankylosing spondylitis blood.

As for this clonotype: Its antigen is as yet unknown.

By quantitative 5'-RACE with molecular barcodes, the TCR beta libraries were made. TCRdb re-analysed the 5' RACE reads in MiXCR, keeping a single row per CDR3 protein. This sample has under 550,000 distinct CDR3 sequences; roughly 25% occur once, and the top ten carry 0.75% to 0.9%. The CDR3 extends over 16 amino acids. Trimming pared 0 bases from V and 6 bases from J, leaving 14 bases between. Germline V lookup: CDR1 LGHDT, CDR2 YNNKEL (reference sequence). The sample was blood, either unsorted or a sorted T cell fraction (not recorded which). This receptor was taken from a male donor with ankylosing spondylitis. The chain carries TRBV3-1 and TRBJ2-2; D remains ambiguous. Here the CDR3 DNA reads TGTGCCAGCAGCCAAGACGACATTTTACCCTCCGGGGAGCTGTTTTTT. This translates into CASSQDDILPSGELFF.